This passage covers 7 T cell receptor beta chains from one sample sequenced in a study of T cells in localized non-small cell lung cancer. TCRdb's table, derived via immunoSEQ multiplex PCR, lists solely in-frame clones and lacks some. The sample has around 67,000 clones; about 90% are singletons. Sequencing was performed on peripheral blood, taken before any cancer treatment. The receptors shown here come from a woman aged 35 to 70 with stage I lung adenocarcinoma.

This clone was seen a few times. The chain is built from TRBV29-1 and TRBJ1-1; D remains unclear. CDR3 length: 13 amino acids. The germline V gene has CDR1 SQVTM and CDR2 ANQGSEA. Trimming took off 6 bases at V and 0 bases at J, with 11 bases between the two ends. CDR3 DNA: TGCAGCGTGGAGGAACACTTGAACACTGAAGCTTTCTTT. Protein product: CSVEEHLNTEAFF. The full variable domain, in which reference TRBV29-1 and TRBJ1-1 provide the parts outside the CDR3, is SAVISQKPSRDICQRGTSLTIQCQVDSQVTMMFWYRQQPGQSLTLIATANQGSEATYESGFVIDKFPISRPNLTFSTLTVSNMSPEDSSIYLCSVEEHLNTEAFFGQGTRLTVV.

The chain recombines TRBV5-1 with TRBJ1-5, with a weak D call TRBD1 (5 bases). The V end lost 2 bases, the J end lost 1 base, and 7 bases lay between the germline ends. CDR1 SGHRS and CDR2 YFSETQ come from the germline V gene. This CDR3 contains 14 residues. CDR3: CASSLGESNQPQHF. CDR3 nucleotides: TGCGCCAGCAGCTTAGGGGAGAGCAATCAGCCCCAGCATTTT.

The gene calls are TRBV7-8 and TRBJ1-5; no clear D. The V end lost 7 bases, the J end lost 7 bases, and 14 bases lay between the germline ends. The CDR3 length is 13 residues. Germline lookup yields CDR1 SGHVS and CDR2 FQNEAQ. The CDR3 coding sequence is TGTGCCAGCACCCCTCTCGGTAGACAGCCCCAGCATTTT. Translating it yields CASTPLGRQPQHF.

This clone was picked up one time. The chain combines TRBV19 with TRBJ1-2, with D hard to call. Germline V CDR1 and CDR2: LNHDA, SQIVND (reference sequence). This CDR3 is 16 amino acids long. The germline V and J ends were trimmed by 3 bases and 4 bases, with 18 bases remaining between them. The CDR3 DNA reads as TGTGCCAGTAGTATCTTCGACGGCCTGGGAAGCTATGGCTACACCTTC. It translates to CASSIFDGLGSYGYTF.

The genes are TRBV5-1 and TRBJ2-5; possibly TRBD2 for D (5 bases). The germline V and J ends were trimmed by 4 bases and 5 bases, with 18 bases remaining between them. The CDR3 covers 15 residues. Germline V gene lookup returns CDR1 SGHRS and CDR2 YFSETQ. The CDR3: CASSPQASRGETQYF. The CDR3 DNA follows: TGCGCCAGCAGCCCCCAGGCTTCTCGAGGGGAGACCCAGTACTTC. Full variable domain (missing parts from reference TRBV5-1 and TRBJ2-5): KAGVTQTPRYLIKTRGQQVTLSCSPISGHRSVSWYQQTPGQGLQFLFEYFSETQRNKGNFPGRFSGRQFSNSRSEMNVSTLELGDSALYLCASSPQASRGETQYFGPGTRLLVL.

The chain links TRBV9 to TRBJ2-3, with TRBD2 matching over 9 bases. CDR1 and CDR2 (germline): SGDLS, YYNGEE. The CDR3 sequence is 16 residues long. V lost 2 bases and J lost 3; bases outside the gene matches: 7. The chain's CDR3 is CASSVRAGGPTDTQYF. CDR3 bases: TGTGCCAGCAGCGTTAGGGCGGGGGGGCCGACAGATACGCAGTATTTT.

This clone was seen a handful of times. This chain joins TRBV5-1 and TRBJ2-1; D is perhaps TRBD2 (6 bases). Germline CDR1 is SGHRS and CDR2 is YFSETQ. There are 14 residues in the CDR3. Trimming took off 1 base at V and 5 bases at J, with 10 bases between the two ends. Here the CDR3 reads CASSLPRGNNEQFF. In DNA form, the CDR3 reads TGCGCCAGCAGCTTGCCACGGGGGAACAATGAGCAGTTCTTC.